The 17 T cell receptor beta chains given below trace back to one sample, sequenced in a study of OX40 agonist ivuxolimab in advanced cancers. Receptor amplification or capture employed the immunoSEQ multiplex PCR assay. TCRdb mirrors the immuneACCESS table, restricted to in-frame sequences. Some clones are absent from its copies; in checked studies, under half trace to an unresolved V gene, and the reason for the others is unknown. The sample table contains more than 50,000 clones; only one count was recorded for around 88% of them. The ten largest make up around 0.5% of the sample. This material consisted of CD4+ or CD8+ T cells sorted from blood, taken in a trial of the OX40 agonist ivuxolimab. The receptors stem from an adult with an advanced solid tumor such as melanoma, head and neck, liver or kidney cancer.

The J gene is TRBJ2-7, the V gene TRBV7-9, with D tentatively TRBD2 (5 bases). The CDR3 runs to 13 residues. Germline V gives CDR1 SEHNR, CDR2 FQNEAQ (reference sequence). V shed 5 bases and J shed 7 bases, with 15 bases lying between them. The CDR3: CASSQGLEKEQYF. The CDR3 nucleotides read TGTGCCAGCAGCCAAGGACTGGAAAAGGAGCAGTACTTC. Full variable domain (remainder filled in from reference TRBV7-9 and TRBJ2-7): DTGVSQNPRHKITKRGQNVTFRCDPISEHNRLYWYRQTLGQGPEFLTYFQNEAQLEKSRLLSDRFSAERPKGSFSTLEIQRTEQGDSAMYLCASSQGLEKEQYFGPGTRLTVT.

The chain carries TRBV4-2 and TRBJ2-7, with 14 bases aligning to TRBD2. Germline CDR1 reads LGHNA; CDR2 reads YNFKEQ. Losses at the gene ends were 3 bases for V and 2 bases for J; bases not matched to a gene: 15. CDR3 length equals 20 residues. CDR3 in amino acids: CASSHVRDRLTSGRAYEQYF. The DNA for the CDR3 is TGTGCCAGCAGCCACGTCCGGGACAGATTGACTAGCGGGAGGGCCTACGAGCAGTACTTC.

This clone has only one observation. The chain combines TRBV6-5 with TRBJ1-1; 7 nucleotides agree with TRBD1. Per the germline V gene, CDR1 is MNHEY and CDR2 is SVGAGI. V gave up 8 bases and J gave up 6 bases; unmatched junction bases: 12. The CDR3 totals 14 residues. CDR3 nucleotide sequence: TGTGCCAGCCGGACAGGCAGGGAAACTTCTGAAGCTTTCTTT. Its protein product is CASRTGRETSEAFF.

The chain recombines TRBV27 with TRBJ2-5; 8 positions match TRBD1. Germline V CDR1 and CDR2: MNHEY, SMNVEV (reference sequence). The CDR3 length is 15 residues. The junction had 7 bases not matched to a gene; V was cut back by 6 bases and J by 1 base. The CDR3 DNA reads as TGTGCCAGCAGCTCCGGGACAGGTGTCCAAGAGACCCAGTACTTC. Translated: CASSSGTGVQETQYF.

The chain links TRBV4-1 to TRBJ1-5; unclear D gene. Germline V gene data show CDR1 as MGHRA and CDR2 as YSYEKL. The CDR3 sequence is 14 residues long. Trimming cost V 1 base and J 4 bases, with 8 bases left between them. The CDR3 loop reads CASSQGRGNQPQHF. The CDR3 region has the DNA TGCGCCAGCAGCCAAGGACGGGGAAATCAGCCCCAGCATTTT.

The chain carries TRBV7-2 and TRBJ2-3, with 15 bases lining up with TRBD2. Germline CDR1 is SGHTA and CDR2 is FQGNSA. Trimming took 5 bases from V and 5 from J; bases not matched to a gene: 11. The CDR3 has 18 residues. The CDR3 region is CASSRQPGLAGGQDTQYF. The CDR3 bases are TGTGCCAGCAGCCGCCAGCCGGGACTAGCGGGAGGACAAGATACGCAGTATTTT.

The chain couples TRBV7-2 to TRBJ1-5; no clear D gene. This CDR3 is built from 15 residues. The germline V gene has CDR1 SGHTA and CDR2 FQGNSA. With 5 bases removed from V and 0 bases from J, the gap between germline ends came to 11 bases. The DNA of the CDR3 is TGTGCCAGCAGCATCGGGGATTATAGCAATCAGCCCCAGCATTTT. Its translation is CASSIGDYSNQPQHF.

The chain carries TRBV5-8 and TRBJ2-5; weak D call: TRBD2 (7 bases). Looked up from germline, CDR1 is SGHTS and CDR2 is YDEGEE. The CDR3 extends over 19 amino acids. V was shortened by 2 bases and J by 2 bases, with 25 bases between the two germline ends. DNA for the CDR3: TGTGCCAGCAGCTTAAAAGGGCTAGCGGCCCTGAGGGGGCAAGAGACCCAGTACTTC. It is translated as CASSLKGLAALRGQETQYF.

This clone has a single count. The chain links TRBV2 to TRBJ2-1; 9 bases map to TRBD2. Germline CDR1 is SNHLY and CDR2 is FYNNEI. Trimming cost V 6 bases and J 7 bases; bases outside gene matches: 7. This CDR3 comprises 14 residues. CDR3 DNA: TGTGCCAGCAGGGCGGGAGGGCCGGAAAATGAGCAGTTCTTC. This encodes CASRAGGPENEQFF. Supplemented by reference TRBV2 and TRBJ2-1, the full variable domain reads EPEVTQTPSHQVTQMGQEVILRCVPISNHLYFYWYRQILGQKVEFLVSFYNNEISEKSEIFDDQFSVERPDGSNFTLKIRSTKLEDSAMYFCASRAGGPENEQFFGPGTRLTVL.

The chain combines TRBV9 with TRBJ1-3; the match to TRBD1 covers 7 bases. Germline trimming cut 4 bases from V and 0 bases from J; bases unmatched to any gene: 4. The CDR3 is made up of 15 amino acids. Germline-derived CDR1 and CDR2 are SGDLS and YYNGEE. The CDR3 DNA reads as TGTGCCAGCAGCCCCCGACAGGGCTCTGGAAACACCATATATTTT. It codes for CASSPRQGSGNTIYF.

This chain uses TRBV28 with TRBJ2-3; 12 bases match TRBD2. CDR1 MDHEN and CDR2 SYDVKM come from the germline V gene. Trimming removed 9 bases from V and 6 bases from J; junction bases left unmatched: 7. There are 14 residues in the CDR3. The CDR3 is CASQTSGSRDTQYF. CDR3 DNA sequence: TGTGCCAGTCAGACTAGCGGGAGTCGGGATACGCAGTATTTT. The full variable domain, rest sourced from reference TRBV28 and TRBJ2-3, is DVKVTQSSRYLVKRTGEKVFLECVQDMDHENMFWYRQDPGLGLRLIYFSYDVKMKEKGDIPEGYSVSREKKERFSLILESASTNQTSMYLCASQTSGSRDTQYFGPGTRLTVL.

The rearrangement uses TRBV30 and TRBJ2-5; 11 bases agree with TRBD1. Germline V gene data show CDR1 as GTSNPN and CDR2 as SVGIG (reference sequence). The CDR3 length is 14 residues. The junction had 8 bases not matched to a gene; V was cut back by 7 bases and J by 4 bases. CDR3 sequence: CASEGDRGTETQYF. CDR3 sequence (DNA): TGTGCCTCCGAAGGGGACAGGGGGACAGAGACCCAGTACTTC.

The V and J genes are TRBV7-8 and TRBJ2-7; 9 bases are shared with TRBD2. The CDR3 covers 15 residues. Germline V gene lookup returns CDR1 SGHVS and CDR2 FQNEAQ. Trimming at V came to 1 base and at J to 6 bases, leaving 7 bases not matched to a gene. The CDR3 loop reads CASSLGLAAMGEQYF. The DNA for the CDR3 is TGTGCCAGCAGCTTAGGACTAGCGGCCATGGGCGAGCAGTACTTC.

The chain employs TRBV7-7 and TRBJ2-5, with a tentative D call TRBD1 (6 bases). With 5 bases removed from V and 5 bases from J, the gap between germline ends came to 15 bases. CDR1 is SSHAT, CDR2 FNYEAQ, per germline (reference sequence). This CDR3 is 14 amino acids long. DNA of the CDR3: TGTGCCAGCAGCGCCACAGGGTCGGGGGAGACCCAGTACTTC. This gives the protein CASSATGSGETQYF.

The chain carries TRBV28 and TRBJ2-1; 10 nucleotides agree with TRBD2. V gave up 3 bases and J gave up 6 bases; unmatched junction bases: 14. From germline, CDR1 is MDHEN and CDR2 SYDVKM. The CDR3 runs 18 residues. This CDR3 is CASSFLRKSGGASNEQFF. The DNA of the CDR3 is TGTGCCAGCAGTTTCCTACGCAAAAGCGGGGGGGCCAGCAATGAGCAGTTCTTC.

The chain carries TRBV7-2 and TRBJ2-1; 9 positions agree with TRBD2. There are 15 residues in the CDR3. Per the germline V gene, CDR1 is SGHTA and CDR2 is FQGNSA. Losses at the gene ends were 0 bases for V and 6 bases for J; bases not matched to a gene: 3. Here the CDR3 reads CASSLAASGANEQFF. The CDR3 DNA follows: TGTGCCAGCAGCTTAGCGGCTAGCGGGGCCAATGAGCAGTTCTTC. Using reference TRBV7-2 and TRBJ2-1 for the parts outside the CDR3, the full variable domain is GAGVSQSPSNKVTEKGKDVELRCDPISGHTALYWYRQSLGQGLEFLIYFQGNSAPDKSGLPSDRFSAERTGGSVSTLTIQRTQQEDSAVYLCASSLAASGANEQFFGPGTRLTVL.

This chain joins TRBV5-4 and TRBJ2-1, with TRBD2 matching over 9 bases. Per the germline V gene, CDR1 is SGHNT and CDR2 is YYREEE (reference sequence). The CDR3 contains 17 residues. The junction had 9 bases not matched to a gene; V was cut back by 0 bases and J by 5 bases. CDR3 protein: CASSLADRPSGNNEQFF. For the CDR3, the DNA is TGTGCCAGCAGCTTGGCCGATCGCCCTAGCGGGAACAATGAGCAGTTCTTC.